This record covers a single T cell receptor beta chain. The antigen remains undetermined. The data are from a study of identifying expanded T cells in peripheral blood. Study results and limitations: Differentially abundant clones: about 1.1 between replicates, 16.4 at around 2 weeks, less than 20 at four. Roughly 2-week clone count variance significantly increased as total template count grew.

Germline V lookup: CDR1 MNHEY, CDR2 SVGAGI. The CDR3 loop spans 13 amino acids. The V end was cut by 8 bases, the J end by 4 bases, with 14 bases between. Sequencing used immunoSEQ multiplex PCR; TCRdb keeps in-frame clones, though not all of them. The data contain 100,000 or so clones, roughly 88% of them singletons. Collection occurred without any documented infections or immune events in donors. Sequenced material: blood. The receptor was derived from a person aged 18 to 70 in good health. This chain links TRBV6-5 with TRBJ1-2; D ambiguous. The CDR3 DNA reads as TGTGCCAGCCGAGATGGCTTTTCCTATGGCTACACCTTC. Protein sequence: CASRDGFSYGYTF.